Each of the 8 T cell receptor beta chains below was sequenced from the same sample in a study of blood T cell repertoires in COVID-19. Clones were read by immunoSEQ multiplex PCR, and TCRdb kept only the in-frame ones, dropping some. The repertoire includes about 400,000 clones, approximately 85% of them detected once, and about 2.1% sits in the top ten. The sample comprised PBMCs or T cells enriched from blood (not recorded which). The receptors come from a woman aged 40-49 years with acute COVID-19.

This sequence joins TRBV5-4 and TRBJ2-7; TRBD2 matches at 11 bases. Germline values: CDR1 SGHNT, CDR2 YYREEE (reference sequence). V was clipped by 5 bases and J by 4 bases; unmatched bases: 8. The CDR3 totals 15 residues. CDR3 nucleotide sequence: TGTGCCAGCAGTCGTAGCGGGGGGGCCTTTTACGAGCAGTACTTC. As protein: CASSRSGGAFYEQYF.

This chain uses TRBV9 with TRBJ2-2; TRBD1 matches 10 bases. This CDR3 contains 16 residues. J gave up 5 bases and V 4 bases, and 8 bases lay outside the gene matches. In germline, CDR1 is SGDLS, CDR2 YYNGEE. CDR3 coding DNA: TGTGCCAGCAGCAGCTGGGGACAGGGGTCTACCGGGGAGCTGTTTTTT. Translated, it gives CASSSWGQGSTGELFF.

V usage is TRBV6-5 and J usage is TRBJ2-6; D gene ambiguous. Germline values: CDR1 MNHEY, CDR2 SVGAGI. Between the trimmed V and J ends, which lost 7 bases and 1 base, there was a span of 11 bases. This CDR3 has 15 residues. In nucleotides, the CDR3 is TGTGCCAGCACCCCGGGTCCGTCTGGGGCCAACGTCCTGACTTTC. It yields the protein CASTPGPSGANVLTF.

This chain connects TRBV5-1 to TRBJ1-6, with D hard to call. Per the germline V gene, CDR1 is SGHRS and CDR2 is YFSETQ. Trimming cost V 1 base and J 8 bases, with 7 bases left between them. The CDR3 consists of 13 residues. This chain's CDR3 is CASSLSGYSPLHF. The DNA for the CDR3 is TGCGCCAGCAGCTTGAGTGGCTATTCACCCCTCCACTTT.

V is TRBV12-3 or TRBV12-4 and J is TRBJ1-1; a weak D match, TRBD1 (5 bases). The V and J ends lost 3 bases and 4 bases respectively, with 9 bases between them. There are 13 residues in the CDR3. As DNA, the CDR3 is TGTGCCAGCAGTTTGGGGCAATTCACTGAAGCTTTCTTT. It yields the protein CASSLGQFTEAFF.

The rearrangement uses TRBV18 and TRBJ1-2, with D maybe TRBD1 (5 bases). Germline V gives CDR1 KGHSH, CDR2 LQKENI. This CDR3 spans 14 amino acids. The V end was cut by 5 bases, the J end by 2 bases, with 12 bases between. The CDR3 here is CASSAADKNYGYTF. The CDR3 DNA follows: TGTGCCAGCTCAGCCGCGGACAAGAACTATGGCTACACCTTC.

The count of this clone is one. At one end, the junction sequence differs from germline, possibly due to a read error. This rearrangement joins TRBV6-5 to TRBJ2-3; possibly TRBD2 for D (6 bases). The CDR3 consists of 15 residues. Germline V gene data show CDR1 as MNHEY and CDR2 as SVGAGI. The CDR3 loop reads CASSYGSGSTDTQYF. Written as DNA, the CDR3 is TGTGCCAGCAGTTACGGTAGCGGTAGCACAGATACACAGTATTTT.

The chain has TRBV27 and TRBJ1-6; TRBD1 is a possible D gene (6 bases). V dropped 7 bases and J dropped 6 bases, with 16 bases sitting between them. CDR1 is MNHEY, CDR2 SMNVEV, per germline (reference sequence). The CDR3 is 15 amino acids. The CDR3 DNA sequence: TGTGCCAGCACTATCCTAGGACAGCGTAATTCACCCCTCCACTTT. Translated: CASTILGQRNSPLHF.